The rows below give T cell receptor beta chains drawn from one sample of a study of cytomegalovirus exposure and HLA in healthy donors. Clones were sequenced by immunoSEQ multiplex PCR, and TCRdb holds only the in-frame ones, with some missing. This repertoire comprises 200,000 to 250,000 clones; its ten largest clones make up roughly 0.98%. What was sequenced was PBMCs. The origin of the receptors is a woman in her 30s in good health and CMV-seropositive. Both conserved end residues are part of each CDR3. D genes are given only for firm matches.

TRBJ1-3,TRBV18,TRBD1,TGTGCCAGCTCGGCGGACAGGGGGCCTGGAAACACCATATATTTT,CASSADRGPGNTIYF
TRBJ2-5,TRBV28,NA,TGTGCCAGCAGCCCCCGCCTAGGCGGGCCCTCCCAAGAGACCCAGTACTTC,CASSPRLGGPSQETQYF
TRBJ1-3,TRBV9,NA,TGTGCCAGCAGCGTAGACGGGGGGGCCCTTGGAAACACCATATATTTT,CASSVDGGALGNTIYF
TRBJ2-1,TRBV6-5,TRBD1,TGTGCCAGCAGTCCAGGACAGGGCCTTCCCAATGAGCAGTTCTTC,CASSPGQGLPNEQFF
TRBJ1-3,TRBV28,TRBD1,TGTGCCAGCAGTTCACCCCCAGGGGGCTCTGGAAACACCATATATTTT,CASSSPPGGSGNTIYF
TRBJ2-5,TRBV18,NA,TGTGCCAGCTCACCATGGGGCAAGACCCAGTACTTC,CASSPWGKTQYF
TRBJ2-7,TRBV6-5,TRBD2,TGTGCCAGCAGTTTCGGGGGGGTGGGAACCTACGAGCAGTACTTC,CASSFGGVGTYEQYF
TRBJ1-1,TRBV5-1,TRBD1,TGCGCCAGCAGCCCGGACAGGGTCACTGAAGCTTTCTTT,CASSPDRVTEAFF
TRBJ2-1,TRBV28,TRBD2,TGTGCCAGCACTTGGACTAGCGGGTACAATGAGCAGTTCTTC,CASTWTSGYNEQFF
TRBJ1-1,TRBV5-5,NA,TGTGCCAGCAGGTTAGGGGCTTTCACTGAAGCTTTCTTT,CASRLGAFTEAFF
TRBJ1-2,TRBV4-1,NA,TGCGCCAGCAGCCAAGAAGATCTCGGGGGCTACACCTTC,CASSQEDLGGYTF
TRBJ2-1,TRBV7-9,TRBD2,TGTGCCAGCAGCCCCTCCGGGACTAGCGGGATTCTTTGGCAGTTCTTC,CASSPSGTSGILWQFF
TRBJ1-4,TRBV5-6,NA,TGTGCCAGCAGCTTGGCCGGAGCAACTAATGAAAAACTGTTTTTT,CASSLAGATNEKLFF
TRBJ2-6,TRBV30,TRBD1,TGTGCCTGGAGCACGGGACAGAGCTCTGGGGCCAACGTCCTGACTTTC,CAWSTGQSSGANVLTF
TRBJ1-4,TRBV6-1,TRBD1,TGTGCCAGCAGTGAACTACTGCAGGGGGCGTTTCGGACTAATGAAAAACTGTTTTTT,CASSELLQGAFRTNEKLFF
TRBJ1-1,TRBV7-9,NA,TGTGCCAGCAGCTTATCCGTTGAAGCTTTCTTT,CASSLSVEAFF
TRBJ1-1,TRBV25-1,NA,TGTGCCAGCAGTGAATATGGGAGGGTCACTGAAGCTTTCTTT,CASSEYGRVTEAFF
TRBJ2-7,TRBV2,NA,TGTGCCAGCAGCGGGAGCAACGAGCAGTACTTC,CASSGSNEQYF
TRBJ1-3,TRBV6-5,NA,TGTGCCAGCAGTTACTCGGGACTGATTTCTGGAAACACCATATATTTT,CASSYSGLISGNTIYF
TRBJ2-1,TRBV5-4,TRBD2,TGTGCCAGCAGCCCGAGCGGGGGGGCCTACAATGAGCAGTTCTTC,CASSPSGGAYNEQFF
TRBJ2-3,TRBV7-2,NA,TGTGCCAGCAGCTTTTTCGGGAGCGCAGATACGCAGTATTTT,CASSFFGSADTQYF
TRBJ1-2,TRBV5-1,NA,TGCGCCAGCAGCTTGGGACAGGCAGCGTCAGATGGCTACACCTTC,CASSLGQAASDGYTF
TRBJ2-5,TRBV9,NA,TGTGCCAGCAGCGTCAGCGGAGCCCAAGAGACCCAGTACTTC,CASSVSGAQETQYF
TRBJ1-4,TRBV7-9,TRBD1,TGTGCCAGCAGCTCTCAGGGGGGAACTAATGAAAAACTGTTTTTT,CASSSQGGTNEKLFF
TRBJ2-1,TRBV5-4,NA,TGTGCCAGCAGCTCCCGGGACTTAACCTACAATGAGCAGTTCTTC,CASSSRDLTYNEQFF
TRBJ2-7,TRBV19,NA,TGTGCCAGTAGTGCGGGGCCGCTCTACGAGCAGTACTTC,CASSAGPLYEQYF
TRBJ2-1,TRBV7-9,TRBD1,TGTGCCAGCAGCTCTAACAGGGGACCCTACAATGAGCAGTTCTTC,CASSSNRGPYNEQFF
TRBJ2-1,TRBV5-1,TRBD2,TGCGCCAGCAGCTTGGCAGCGGGAGCGGACAATGAGCAGTTCTTC,CASSLAAGADNEQFF
TRBJ2-1,TRBV27,NA,TGTGCCAGCAGTTCCCTCGGCGGCTCCTACAATGAGCAGTTCTTC,CASSSLGGSYNEQFF
TRBJ2-1,TRBV5-1,TRBD2,TGCGCCAGCAGCACACGGGGGGGGAGCTCCTACAATGAGCAGTTCTTC,CASSTRGGSSYNEQFF
TRBJ2-7,TRBV5-1,TRBD1,TGCGCCAGCAGCTTGCAGACAGGGGCCCTTTACGAGCAGTACTTC,CASSLQTGALYEQYF
TRBJ2-7,TRBV7-9,TRBD1,TGTGCCAGCAGCTTAGAGACAGGGTTCCTTGCCGAGCAGTACTTC,CASSLETGFLAEQYF
TRBJ2-5,TRBV7-2,NA,TGTGCCAGCAGCTTAGTTCCGGAGACCCAGTACTTC,CASSLVPETQYF
TRBJ2-2,TRBV4-3,NA,TGCGCCAGCAGCCGGGAGGCCGCCGAAGGGGAGCTGTTTTTT,CASSREAAEGELFF
TRBJ1-3,TRBV5-1,NA,TGCGCCAGCAGCAGCGTCGGGGAAGCTGGAAACACCATATATTTT,CASSSVGEAGNTIYF
TRBJ2-1,TRBV6-5,NA,TGTGCCAGCATGGCCGACAACAATGAGCAGTTCTTC,CASMADNNEQFF
TRBJ1-1,TRBV6-6,NA,TGTGCCAGCAGTTTGGGAGGGGTCACTAAAGCTTTCTTT,CASSLGGVTKAFF
TRBJ1-5,TRBV19,TRBD1,TGTGCCAGTAGTATACAGGGGGAAACTCAGCCCCAGCATTTT,CASSIQGETQPQHF
TRBJ1-1,TRBV18,TRBD1,TGTGCCAGCTCAGCGACAGGGGAGGGCACTGAAGCTTTCTTT,CASSATGEGTEAFF
TRBJ2-7,TRBV5-1,TRBD2,TGCGCCAGCAGCCGAGCATCCGGGACTAGCAGACCCTCCTACGAGCAGTACTTC,CASSRASGTSRPSYEQYF
TRBJ2-7,TRBV20-1,TRBD2,TGCAGTGCCGTAACTAGCGACGAGCAGTACTTC,CSAVTSDEQYF
TRBJ2-1,TRBV5-1,TRBD2,TGCGCCAGCAGCCCTCAGCGGGAGAGGCCCTACAATGAGCAGTTCTTC,CASSPQRERPYNEQFF
TRBJ1-1,TRBV25-1,TRBD1,TGTGCCAGCAGGGGGACAGGGAACACTGAAGCTTTCTTT,CASRGTGNTEAFF
TRBJ2-3,TRBV6-5,NA,TGTGCCAGCAGTTACCGGGCGGAGGCTAGCACAGATACGCAGTATTTT,CASSYRAEASTDTQYF
TRBJ1-1,TRBV7-9,NA,TGTGCCAGCAGCCCGACAGGGAACACTGAAGCTTTCTTT,CASSPTGNTEAFF